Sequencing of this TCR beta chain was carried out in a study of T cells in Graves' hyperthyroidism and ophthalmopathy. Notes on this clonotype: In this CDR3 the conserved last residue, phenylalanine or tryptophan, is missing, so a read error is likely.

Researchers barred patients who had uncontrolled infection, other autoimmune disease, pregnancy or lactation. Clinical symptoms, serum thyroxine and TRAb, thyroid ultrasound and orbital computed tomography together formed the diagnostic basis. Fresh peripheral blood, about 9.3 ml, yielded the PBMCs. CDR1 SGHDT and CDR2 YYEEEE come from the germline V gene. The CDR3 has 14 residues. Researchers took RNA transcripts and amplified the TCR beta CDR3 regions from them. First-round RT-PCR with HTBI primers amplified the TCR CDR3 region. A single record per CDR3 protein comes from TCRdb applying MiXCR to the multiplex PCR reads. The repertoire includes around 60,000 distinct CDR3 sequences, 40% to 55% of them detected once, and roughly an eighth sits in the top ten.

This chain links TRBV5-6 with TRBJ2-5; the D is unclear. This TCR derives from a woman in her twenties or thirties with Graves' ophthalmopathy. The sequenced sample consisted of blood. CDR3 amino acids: CAGSLGPAPETQYV. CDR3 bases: TGTGCCGGCAGCTTGGGTCCGGCTCCGGAGACCCAGTACGTC.